The clone carrying this TCR beta chain has only a few counts. Its matching antigen is unknown. Sample-barcoded 5' priming and a J-beta primer mix drove a second PCR of about 6 to 11 cycles. A minimum of 2.5 million CDR3-containing paired-end reads was obtained for each sample. TCRdb analysed the 5' RACE reads with MiXCR anew, one entry per CDR3 protein. The sample includes roughly 800,000 distinct CDR3 sequences, 58% of them seen just once. The data were taken from a study of blood T cells in healthy people across ages. Overall study results and limits: With unsorted PBMCs, a conclusive comparison of naive versus antigen-experienced cells was not possible.

There are 15 residues in the CDR3. Trimming removed 3 bases at V and 10 bases at J, with 19 bases between. Germline CDR1 is SGHTA and CDR2 is FQGNSA. The sequence derives from a man aged 25-45 years in good health. The sequenced material came from blood. The V and J genes are TRBV7-2 and TRBJ2-1; no firm D call. DNA of the CDR3: TGTGCCAGCAGCTTCGGACCGATTAGCTCCTACGAGCAGTTCTTC. Translation gives CASSFGPISSYEQFF.